A single sample is the source of the 27 T cell receptor beta chains below, sequenced in a study of Ad26.COV2.S vaccination and SARS-CoV-2 variants. Profiling relied on immunoSEQ multiplex PCR, and the TCRdb table lists in-frame clones only, not all of them. Among around 400,000 clones listed, about 93% were seen once. The treatment denotes: some 19 received Ad26.COV2.S at low or high dose, single or two shots; roughly 5 received placebo; per-sample allocation not given. Following the first vaccine or placebo injection, samples were taken on day 63. The source was peripheral blood, collected in a trial of Ad26.COV2.S vaccine versus placebo. The source is a person aged 18-65 years who received the Ad26.COV2.S COVID-19 vaccine or a placebo.

CDR3 loop: CASSRLRGEQFF. For the CDR3, the DNA is TGTGCCAGCAGTCGACTAAGGGGTGAGCAGTTCTTC. The chain links TRBV6-2 or TRBV6-3 to TRBJ2-1; D possibly matches TRBD1 or TRBD2 (5 bases each). Germline CDR1 is MNHEY and CDR2 is SVGEGT. V lost 5 bases and J 9 bases, leaving 11 bases between the germline ends. The CDR3 is 12 residues long.

V usage is TRBV9 and J usage is TRBJ2-7; D may be TRBD1 (5 bases). Trimming cost V 1 base and J 7 bases, with 15 bases left between them. The CDR3 sequence is 14 residues long. CDR1 and CDR2 from the germline V gene are SGDLS and YYNGEE. The CDR3 region is CASSVQSGLGEQYF. CDR3 DNA: TGTGCCAGCAGCGTACAGTCAGGGTTGGGGGAGCAGTACTTC.

The chain employs TRBV4-3 and TRBJ2-7, with 9 bases identical to TRBD2. The CDR3 totals 13 residues. Trimming took 4 bases from V and 6 from J; bases not matched to a gene: 4. Germline loops: CDR1 LGHNA, CDR2 YSLEER. The CDR3 region has the DNA TGCGCCAGCAGCCTAGCGGGAGTTGGCGAGCAGTACTTC. This sequence encodes CASSLAGVGEQYF.

This clone was seen a single time. This chain links TRBV11-2 with TRBJ1-4, with TRBD1 identical over 9 bases. The CDR3 has 17 amino acids. Germline CDR1 and CDR2: SGHAT and FQNNGV. The trim removed 5 bases at V and 3 bases at J, leaving 10 bases unmatched. The DNA of the CDR3 is TGTGCCAGCAGCGACCTACAGGGGGCTCTGTCTAATGAAAAACTGTTTTTT. Amino acids: CASSDLQGALSNEKLFF.

V usage is TRBV5-1 and J usage is TRBJ2-1; 8 bases agree with TRBD2. CDR1 and CDR2 from the germline V gene are SGHRS and YFSETQ. This CDR3 has 17 amino acids. V lost 0 bases, J lost 5 bases, and 10 bases stayed unmatched. The CDR3 protein is CASSLVVAGRGDNEQFF. For the CDR3, the DNA is TGCGCCAGCAGCTTGGTAGTAGCTGGGCGGGGGGACAATGAGCAGTTCTTC.

Of note for this clone: Other DNA sequences in the sample encode the same CDR3. J is TRBJ1-5 and V is TRBV5-5; D not resolved. The CDR3 has 13 residues. V lost 4 bases and J lost 1, with 6 bases in between. Per germline, CDR1 SGHKS and CDR2 YYEKEE (reference sequence). This CDR3 reads CASSLDSNQPQHF. The CDR3 DNA sequence: TGTGCCAGCAGCCTAGACAGCAATCAGCCCCAGCATTTT.

The genes are TRBV5-4 and TRBJ2-5; D is uncertain. V lost 4 bases to trimming and J lost 1 base, with 11 bases between them. Germline V lookup: CDR1 SGHNT, CDR2 YYREEE (reference sequence). The length of the CDR3 is 14 residues. CDR3 DNA sequence: TGTGCCAGCAGCCTGGGGTCGACCCAAGAGACCCAGTACTTC. It specifies CASSLGSTQETQYF.

The chain is built from TRBV4-1 and TRBJ2-5; 10 nucleotides line up with TRBD2. The V and J ends lost 0 bases and 1 base, in that order; junction bases with no gene match: 5. Germline V gene data show CDR1 as MGHRA and CDR2 as YSYEKL. This CDR3 spans 17 amino acids. The CDR3 loop is CASSQDLLAGGQETQYF. The CDR3 bases are TGCGCCAGCAGCCAAGATCTCTTAGCGGGAGGCCAAGAGACCCAGTACTTC.

This CDR3 reads CASSQAWDFGEAFF. The CDR3 DNA is TGCGCCAGCAGCCAAGCCTGGGACTTCGGTGAAGCTTTCTTT. The chain carries TRBV4-3 and TRBJ1-1, with D perhaps matching TRBD1 (5 bases). The CDR3 is 14 amino acids. Germline lookup yields CDR1 LGHNA and CDR2 YSLEER. Trimming took 1 base from V and 7 from J, leaving 13 bases between them.

V and J are TRBV19 and TRBJ1-1; TRBD1 is a possible D gene (5 bases). The ends were cut back, 0 bases at V and 5 bases at J, with 13 bases in the middle. CDR3 length: 15 amino acids. In germline, CDR1 is LNHDA, CDR2 SQIVND (reference sequence). The CDR3 coding sequence is TGTGCCAGTAGTATAGAGGATGGGACGGGGACTGAAGCTTTCTTT. As protein: CASSIEDGTGTEAFF.

V and J are TRBV2 and TRBJ1-2, with 8 nucleotides matching TRBD1. V lost 7 bases, J lost 9 bases, and 10 bases stayed unmatched. The CDR3 has 13 residues. The germline CDR1 and CDR2 sequences are SNHLY and FYNNEI. The CDR3 loop is CASTSDGTGRYTF. The CDR3 DNA reads as TGTGCCAGCACTTCTGACGGGACAGGCCGCTACACCTTC. Full variable domain (rest looked up from reference TRBV2 and TRBJ1-2): EPEVTQTPSHQVTQMGQEVILRCVPISNHLYFYWYRQILGQKVEFLVSFYNNEISEKSEIFDDQFSVERPDGSNFTLKIRSTKLEDSAMYFCASTSDGTGRYTFGSGTRLTVV.

The genes are TRBV19 and TRBJ1-1; D remains unclear. Germline V gives CDR1 LNHDA, CDR2 SQIVND (reference sequence). CDR3 length: 14 residues. V was shortened by 9 bases and J by 5 bases, with 19 bases between the two germline ends. The CDR3 reads CASGVSPPATEAFF. CDR3 nucleotides: TGTGCCAGCGGGGTTTCCCCCCCCGCAACTGAAGCTTTCTTT.

V and J are TRBV29-1 and TRBJ2-3; D is undetermined. Trimming pared 1 base from V and 4 bases from J, leaving 12 bases between. The CDR3 is 14 amino acids. Germline V lookup: CDR1 SQVTM, CDR2 ANQGSEA. The CDR3 is CSVEGIYLADTQYF. In DNA form, the CDR3 reads TGCAGCGTTGAAGGGATTTATCTTGCAGATACGCAGTATTTT.

This chain joins TRBV6-1 and TRBJ2-3, with D unclear. Trimming took 3 bases from V and 5 from J, leaving 6 bases between them. From germline, CDR1 is MNHNS and CDR2 SASEGT. The CDR3 is made up of 12 amino acids. This CDR3 reads CASSDYGDTQYF. As DNA, the CDR3 is TGTGCCAGCAGTGATTATGGAGATACGCAGTATTTT.

The rearrangement links TRBV10-2 to TRBJ2-1, with D maybe TRBD2 (6 bases). This CDR3 contains 16 residues. Trimming left V 6 bases short and J 0 bases short, with 15 bases between. Germline V gene lookup returns CDR1 WSHSY and CDR2 SAAADI. CDR3 sequence: CASRPGLLSSYNEQFF. The CDR3 DNA sequence: TGCGCCAGCAGACCGGGACTCTTAAGCTCCTACAATGAGCAGTTCTTC.

The V and J genes are TRBV7-2 and TRBJ1-2; no firm D call. Per the germline V gene, CDR1 is SGHTA and CDR2 is FQGNSA. The length of the CDR3 is 16 residues. V lost 0 bases and J 4 bases, leaving 15 bases between the germline ends. The CDR3: CASSLATGIVSYGYTF. Written as DNA, the CDR3 is TGTGCCAGCAGCTTAGCTACCGGGATCGTCTCCTATGGCTACACCTTC.

This clone showed up just once. The chain employs TRBV3-1 (or the pseudogene TRBV3-2) and TRBJ2-7, with D possibly matching TRBD1 (6 bases). This CDR3 contains 14 residues. Trimming stripped 5 bases from V and 3 bases from J, with 14 bases between. The germline V gene encodes CDR1 LGHDT and CDR2 YNNKEL (reference sequence). The CDR3 reads CASSFQGNRYEQYF. The CDR3 coding sequence is TGTGCCAGCAGCTTCCAGGGGAACCGCTACGAGCAGTACTTC.

The chain couples TRBV30 to TRBJ1-2; D might be TRBD1 (6 bases). Per germline, CDR1 GTSNPN and CDR2 SVGIG (reference sequence). The length of the CDR3 is 13 residues. Trimming shortened V by 0 bases and J by 8 bases, and 13 bases separated the two germline ends. CDR3 loop: CAWSVGGSWGYTF. As DNA, the CDR3 is TGTGCCTGGAGTGTAGGGGGTAGTTGGGGCTACACCTTC.

The chain uses TRBV19 and TRBJ2-2; a possible D gene is TRBD2 (6 bases). The ends were cut back, 9 bases at V and 6 bases at J, with 23 bases in the middle. CDR1 LNHDA and CDR2 SQIVND come from the germline V gene (reference sequence). The CDR3 covers 16 residues. The CDR3 DNA sequence: TGTGCCAGCCTAAATCACACAGGAGGGACGGCCGGGGAGCTGTTTTTT. Protein product: CASLNHTGGTAGELFF.

This clone was observed a single time. The chain couples TRBV7-2 to TRBJ2-3; D unresolved. This CDR3 is 15 amino acids long. Germline assignment: CDR1 SGHTA and CDR2 FQGNSA. V lost 5 bases and J lost 5, with 17 bases in between. CDR3 protein: CASSPRGRSIDTQYF. The CDR3 DNA reads as TGTGCCAGCAGCCCCCGCGGCCGGTCGATAGATACGCAGTATTTT.

The rearrangement uses TRBV5-1 and TRBJ2-3; D unresolved. Germline V gene lookup returns CDR1 SGHRS and CDR2 YFSETQ. The CDR3 extends over 12 amino acids. The germline V and J ends were trimmed by 0 bases and 4 bases, with 3 bases remaining between them. CDR3 sequence reads: CASSLDADTQYF. In nucleotides, the CDR3 is TGCGCCAGCAGCTTGGATGCAGATACGCAGTATTTT.

The J gene is TRBJ1-1, the V gene TRBV29-1; the match to TRBD1 covers 10 bases. The ends lost 1 base at V and 8 bases at J; junction bases unmatched: 10. The CDR3 covers 15 residues. Germline V gene sequence: CDR1 SQVTM, CDR2 ANQGSEA. CDR3 region: CSVEGAGTGASEAFF. The CDR3 DNA sequence: TGCAGCGTTGAAGGGGCCGGGACAGGGGCCTCGGAAGCTTTCTTT.

This clone was detected once. The V and J genes are TRBV6-1 and TRBJ2-1; 12 nucleotides align to TRBD2. CDR1 is MNHNS, CDR2 SASEGT, per germline. The CDR3 spans 16 residues. J was trimmed by 4 bases and V by 4 bases; bases with no gene match: 5. The chain's CDR3 is CASSGLAGEGYNEQFF. In nucleotides, the CDR3 is TGTGCCAGCAGTGGACTAGCGGGAGAGGGTTACAATGAGCAGTTCTTC.

The chain is built from TRBV19 and TRBJ2-2; D perhaps matches TRBD1 (6 bases). The CDR3 contains 14 residues. V gave up 4 bases and J gave up 4 bases, with 10 bases separating them. Germline values: CDR1 LNHDA, CDR2 SQIVND (reference sequence). CDR3 in amino acids: CASSTGVGTGELFF. The CDR3 DNA reads as TGTGCCAGTAGTACAGGGGTGGGCACCGGGGAGCTGTTTTTT. The full variable domain, its missing parts supplied by reference TRBV19 and TRBJ2-2, is DGGITQSPKYLFRKEGQNVTLSCEQNLNHDAMYWYRQDPGQGLRLIYYSQIVNDFQKGDIAEGYSVSREKKESFPLTVTSAQKNPTAFYLCASSTGVGTGELFFGEGSRLTVL.

V usage is TRBV4-1 and J usage is TRBJ2-1; possible D gene TRBD1, 5 bases. Germline V gene data show CDR1 as MGHRA and CDR2 as YSYEKL. The CDR3 extends over 13 amino acids. V gave up 1 base and J gave up 7 bases, with 8 bases separating them. As DNA, the CDR3 is TGCGCCAGCAGCCAAGGTCAGGGAAATGAGCAGTTCTTC. This translates into CASSQGQGNEQFF.

The V and J genes are TRBV19 and TRBJ2-5, with 9 positions matching TRBD1. CDR3 length: 14 residues. The V gene's germline CDR1 is LNHDA and CDR2 SQIVND (reference sequence). The J segment lost 5 bases and the V segment lost 5 bases, leaving 6 bases of the junction unmatched. The chain's CDR3 is CASSVGQGRETQYF. As DNA, the CDR3 is TGTGCCAGTAGTGTGGGACAGGGACGCGAGACCCAGTACTTC.

This chain links TRBV12-5 with TRBJ1-1; D remains ambiguous. Germline CDR1 and CDR2: LGHNT and FRNRAP. V dropped 0 bases and J dropped 1 base, with 6 bases sitting between them. The CDR3 is made up of 14 amino acids. DNA for the CDR3: TGTGCTAGTGGTTTGGTGGCGGGGAACACTGAAGCTTTCTTT. This encodes CASGLVAGNTEAFF.